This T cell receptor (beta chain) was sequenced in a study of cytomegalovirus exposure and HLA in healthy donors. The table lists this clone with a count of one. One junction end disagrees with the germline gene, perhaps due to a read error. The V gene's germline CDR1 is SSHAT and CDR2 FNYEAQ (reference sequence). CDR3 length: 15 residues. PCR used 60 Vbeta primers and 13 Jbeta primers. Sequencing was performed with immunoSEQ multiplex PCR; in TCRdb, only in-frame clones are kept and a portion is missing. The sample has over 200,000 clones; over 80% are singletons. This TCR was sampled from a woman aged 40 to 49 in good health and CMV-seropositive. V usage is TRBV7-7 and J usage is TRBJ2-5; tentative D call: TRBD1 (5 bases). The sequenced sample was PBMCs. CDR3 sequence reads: CASSPIGHGSGTQYF. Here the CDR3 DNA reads TGTGCTAGCAGCCCCATAGGACACGGGTCGGGGACCCAGTACTTC.